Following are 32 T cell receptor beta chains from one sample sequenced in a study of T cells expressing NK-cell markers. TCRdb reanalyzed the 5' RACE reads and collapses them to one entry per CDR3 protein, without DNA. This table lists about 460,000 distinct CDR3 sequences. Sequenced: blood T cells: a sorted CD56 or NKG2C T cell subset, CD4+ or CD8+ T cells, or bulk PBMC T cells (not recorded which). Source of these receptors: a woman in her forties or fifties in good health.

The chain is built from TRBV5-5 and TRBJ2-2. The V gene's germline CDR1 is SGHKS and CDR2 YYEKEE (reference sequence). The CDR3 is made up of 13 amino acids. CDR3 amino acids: CASSRHYTGELFF.

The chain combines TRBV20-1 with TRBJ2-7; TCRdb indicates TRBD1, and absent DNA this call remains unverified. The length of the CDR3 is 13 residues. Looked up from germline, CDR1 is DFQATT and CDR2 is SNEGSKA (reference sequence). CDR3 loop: CSVRTGGGYEQYF.

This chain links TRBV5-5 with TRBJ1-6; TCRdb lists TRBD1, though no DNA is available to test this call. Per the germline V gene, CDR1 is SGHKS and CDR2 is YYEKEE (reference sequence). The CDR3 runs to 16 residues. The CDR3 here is CASSWDRADRNSPLHF.

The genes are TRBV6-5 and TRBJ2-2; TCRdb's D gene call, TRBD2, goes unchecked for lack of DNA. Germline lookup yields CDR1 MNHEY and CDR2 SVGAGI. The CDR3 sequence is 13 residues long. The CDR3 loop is CASSKLAVRELFF.

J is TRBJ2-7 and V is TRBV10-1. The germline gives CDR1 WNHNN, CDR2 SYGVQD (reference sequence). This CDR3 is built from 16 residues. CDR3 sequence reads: CASSESFGQRGSEQYF.

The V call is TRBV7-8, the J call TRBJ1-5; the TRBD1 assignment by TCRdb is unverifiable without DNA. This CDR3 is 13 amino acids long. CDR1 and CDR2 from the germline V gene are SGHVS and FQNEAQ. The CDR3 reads CASSQTENQPQHF.

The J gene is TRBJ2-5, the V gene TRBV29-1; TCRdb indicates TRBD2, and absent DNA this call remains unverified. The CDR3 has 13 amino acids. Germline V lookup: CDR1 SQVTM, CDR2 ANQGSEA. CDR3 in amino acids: CSVESGREETQYF. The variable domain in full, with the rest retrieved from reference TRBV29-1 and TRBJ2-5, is SAVISQKPSRDICQRGTSLTIQCQVDSQVTMMFWYRQQPGQSLTLIATANQGSEATYESGFVIDKFPISRPNLTFSTLTVSNMSPEDSSIYLCSVESGREETQYFGPGTRLLVL.

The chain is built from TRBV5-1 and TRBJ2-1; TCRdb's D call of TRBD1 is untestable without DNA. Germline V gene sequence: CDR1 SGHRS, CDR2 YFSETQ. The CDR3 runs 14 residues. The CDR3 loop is CASSFPDRNNEQFF.

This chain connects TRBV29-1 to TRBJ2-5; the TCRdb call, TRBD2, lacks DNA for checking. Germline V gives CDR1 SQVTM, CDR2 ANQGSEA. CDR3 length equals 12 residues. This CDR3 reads CSVDRGRETQYF.

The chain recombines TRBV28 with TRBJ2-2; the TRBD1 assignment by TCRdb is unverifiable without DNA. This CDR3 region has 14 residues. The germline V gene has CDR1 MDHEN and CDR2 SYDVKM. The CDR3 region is CASMGGAGTGELFF.

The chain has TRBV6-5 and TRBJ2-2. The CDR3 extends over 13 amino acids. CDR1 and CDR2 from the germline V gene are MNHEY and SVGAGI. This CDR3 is CACFGRPTGELFF.

The CDR3 here is CASSLEVQGTTGELFF. This rearrangement joins TRBV5-1 to TRBJ2-2; TCRdb returns TRBD1, unconfirmable since there is no DNA. The CDR3 consists of 16 residues. From germline, CDR1 is SGHRS and CDR2 YFSETQ. The variable domain in full, with the rest retrieved from reference TRBV5-1 and TRBJ2-2, is KAGVTQTPRYLIKTRGQQVTLSCSPISGHRSVSWYQQTPGQGLQFLFEYFSETQRNKGNFPGRFSGRQFSNSRSEMNVSTLELGDSALYLCASSLEVQGTTGELFFGEGSRLTVL.

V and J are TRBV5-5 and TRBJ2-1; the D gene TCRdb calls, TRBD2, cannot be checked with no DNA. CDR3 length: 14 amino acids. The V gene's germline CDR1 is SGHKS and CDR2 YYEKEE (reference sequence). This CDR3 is CASSLASGVNEQFF.

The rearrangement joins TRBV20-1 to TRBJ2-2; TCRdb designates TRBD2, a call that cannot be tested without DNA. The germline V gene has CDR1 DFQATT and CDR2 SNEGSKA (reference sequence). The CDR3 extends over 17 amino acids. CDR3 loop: CSARDLRAGANTGELFF.

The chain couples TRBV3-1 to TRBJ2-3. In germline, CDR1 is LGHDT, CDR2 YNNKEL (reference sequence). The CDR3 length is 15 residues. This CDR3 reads CASSPTVRRTDTQYF.

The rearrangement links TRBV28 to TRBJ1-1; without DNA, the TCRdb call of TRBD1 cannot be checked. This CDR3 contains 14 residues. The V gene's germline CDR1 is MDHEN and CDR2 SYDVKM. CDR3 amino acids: CASRRQGGNTEAFF.

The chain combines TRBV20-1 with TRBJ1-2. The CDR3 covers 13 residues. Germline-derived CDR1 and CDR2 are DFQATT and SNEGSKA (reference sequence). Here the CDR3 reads CSAREWQEDGYTF.

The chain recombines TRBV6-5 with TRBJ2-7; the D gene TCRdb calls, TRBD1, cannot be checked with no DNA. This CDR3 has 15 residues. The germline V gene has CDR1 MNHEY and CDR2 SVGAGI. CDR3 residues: CASSRTGTVSYEQYF.

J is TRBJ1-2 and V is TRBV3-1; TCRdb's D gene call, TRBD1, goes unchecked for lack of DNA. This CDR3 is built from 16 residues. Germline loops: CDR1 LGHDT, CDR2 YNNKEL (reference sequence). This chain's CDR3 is CASSQAPLGGVYGYTF.

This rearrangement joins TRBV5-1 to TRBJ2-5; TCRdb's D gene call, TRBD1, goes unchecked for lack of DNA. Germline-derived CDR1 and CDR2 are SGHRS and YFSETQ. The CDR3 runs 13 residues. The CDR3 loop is CASSPGQVETQYF.

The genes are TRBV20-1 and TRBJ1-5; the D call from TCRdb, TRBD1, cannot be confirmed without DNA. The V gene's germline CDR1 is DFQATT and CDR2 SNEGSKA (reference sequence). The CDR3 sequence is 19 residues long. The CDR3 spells CSARGGGTGGPLSNQPQHF.

The CDR3 reads CSGKRDTLSADTQYF. The chain joins TRBV29-1 to TRBJ2-3; absent DNA, TCRdb's TRBD1 call cannot be checked. Germline CDR1 is SQVTM and CDR2 is ANQGSEA. This CDR3 region has 15 residues.

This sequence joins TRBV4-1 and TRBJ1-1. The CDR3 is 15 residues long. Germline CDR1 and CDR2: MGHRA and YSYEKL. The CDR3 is CASSQPTIKNTEAFF.

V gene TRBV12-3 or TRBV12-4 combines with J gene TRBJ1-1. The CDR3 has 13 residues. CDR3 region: CASRGTKNTEAFF.

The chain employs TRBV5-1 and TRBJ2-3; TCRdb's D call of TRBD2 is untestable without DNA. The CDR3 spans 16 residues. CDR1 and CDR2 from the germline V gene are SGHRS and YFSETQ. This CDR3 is CASSLYAGVVTDTQYF.

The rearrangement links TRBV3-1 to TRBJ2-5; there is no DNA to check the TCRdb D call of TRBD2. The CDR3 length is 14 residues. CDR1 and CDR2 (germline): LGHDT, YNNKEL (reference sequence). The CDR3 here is CASSQVGGPETQYF.

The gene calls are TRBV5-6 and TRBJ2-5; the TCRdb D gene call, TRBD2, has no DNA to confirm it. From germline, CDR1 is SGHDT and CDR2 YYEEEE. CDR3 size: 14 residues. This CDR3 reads CASSLRAVGGAQYF.

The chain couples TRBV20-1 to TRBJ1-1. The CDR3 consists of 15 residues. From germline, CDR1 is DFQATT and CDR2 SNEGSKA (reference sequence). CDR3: CSASIRKGVRTEAFF.

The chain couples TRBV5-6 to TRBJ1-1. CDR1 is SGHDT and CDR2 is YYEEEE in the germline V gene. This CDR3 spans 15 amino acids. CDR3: CASSLLWDSGTEAFF.

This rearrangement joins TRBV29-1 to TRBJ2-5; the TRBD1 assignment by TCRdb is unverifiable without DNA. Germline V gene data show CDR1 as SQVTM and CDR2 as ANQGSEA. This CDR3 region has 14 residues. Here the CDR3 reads CSVGSSTTPETQYF.

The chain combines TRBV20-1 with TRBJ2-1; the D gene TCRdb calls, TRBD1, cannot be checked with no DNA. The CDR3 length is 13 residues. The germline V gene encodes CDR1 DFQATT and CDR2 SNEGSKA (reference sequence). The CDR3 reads CSARWDIYNEQFF.

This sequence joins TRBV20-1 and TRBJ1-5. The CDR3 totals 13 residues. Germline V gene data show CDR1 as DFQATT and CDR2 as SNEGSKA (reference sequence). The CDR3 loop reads CSARETSNQPQHF.